The 18 T cell receptor beta chains below come from one sample, sequenced in a study of cytomegalovirus exposure and HLA in healthy donors. The PCR ran on 60 Vbeta and 13 Jbeta primers. Measured with immunoSEQ multiplex PCR; TCRdb has only the in-frame clones, and not every one. The profile covers approximately 100,000 clones, with roughly 80% appearing a single time and approximately 2.5% taken by the ten largest. The sequenced sample consisted of PBMCs. The source is a female donor in good health and CMV-seronegative.

J is TRBJ1-1 and V is TRBV4-1, with a tentative D call TRBD1 (6 bases). CDR3 length: 15 residues. The germline CDR1 and CDR2 sequences are MGHRA and YSYEKL. Trimming took off 0 bases at V and 5 bases at J, with 13 bases between the two ends. CDR3 sequence: CASSQEAGDRTEAFF. Here the CDR3 DNA reads TGCGCCAGCAGCCAAGAGGCAGGGGATAGAACTGAAGCTTTCTTT.

The genes are TRBV4-2 and TRBJ2-3; no definite D call. Trimming shortened V by 2 bases and J by 3 bases, and 18 bases separated the two germline ends. This CDR3 is 17 amino acids long. Germline V CDR1 and CDR2: LGHNA, YNFKEQ. CDR3: CASSQNAGGLPTDTQYF. For the CDR3, the DNA is TGTGCCAGCAGCCAAAATGCCGGCGGCCTGCCTACAGATACGCAGTATTTT.

This clone was counted once. V gene TRBV7-8 combines with J gene TRBJ2-7; 7 positions match TRBD2. This CDR3 region has 14 residues. Trimming at V came to 4 bases and at J to 3 bases, leaving 6 bases not matched to a gene. Germline CDR1 is SGHVS and CDR2 is FQNEAQ. This CDR3 reads CASSWEGISYEQYF. CDR3 DNA: TGTGCCAGCAGCTGGGAGGGAATAAGCTACGAGCAGTACTTC.

The rearrangement links TRBV2 to TRBJ1-1, with D hard to call. The V gene lost 2 bases and the J gene lost 4 bases, with 11 bases spanning the gap. Per germline, CDR1 SNHLY and CDR2 FYNNEI. The CDR3 runs to 14 residues. The CDR3 sequence is CASSELELGTEAFF. The CDR3 DNA reads TGTGCCAGCAGTGAACTGGAACTAGGCACTGAAGCTTTCTTT.

The chain has TRBV2 and TRBJ2-3, with TRBD2 matching over 10 bases. J gave up 2 bases and V 5 bases, and 16 bases lay outside the gene matches. CDR3 length: 19 amino acids. The germline V gene encodes CDR1 SNHLY and CDR2 FYNNEI. CDR3 in amino acids: CASSPHPIAGGANTDTQYF. CDR3 in DNA: TGTGCCAGCAGTCCCCACCCCATAGCGGGGGGCGCTAACACAGATACGCAGTATTTT.

The V call is TRBV27, the J call TRBJ1-5, with TRBD1 identical over 8 bases. This CDR3 has 19 residues. Germline V gene lookup returns CDR1 MNHEY and CDR2 SMNVEV (reference sequence). J was trimmed by 2 bases and V by 7 bases; bases with no gene match: 19. The CDR3: CASNAGQGASFLGNQPQHF. CDR3 nucleotides: TGTGCCAGCAACGCCGGCCAGGGGGCATCTTTCCTTGGCAATCAGCCCCAGCATTTT.

This chain links TRBV29-1 with TRBJ1-1; D is perhaps TRBD1 (5 bases). Germline loops: CDR1 SQVTM, CDR2 ANQGSEA. Trimming stripped 6 bases from V and 1 base from J, with 18 bases between. The CDR3 contains 15 residues. CDR3 bases: TGCAGCGTCGGGGGGACGGTCCGCGGGAACACTGAAGCTTTCTTT. Translation gives CSVGGTVRGNTEAFF.

The chain recombines TRBV30 with TRBJ1-3; possible D gene TRBD1, 5 bases. V was cut by 3 bases and J by 0 bases, with 12 bases left in between. In germline, CDR1 is GTSNPN, CDR2 SVGIG (reference sequence). The CDR3 has 15 amino acids. The CDR3 sequence is CAWRGDDSSGNTIYF. The CDR3 DNA reads TGTGCCTGGAGGGGCGATGACAGCTCTGGAAACACCATATATTTT.

The chain links TRBV6-5 to TRBJ1-1; TRBD1 might be the D (5 bases). Germline V gene lookup returns CDR1 MNHEY and CDR2 SVGAGI. This CDR3 has 14 residues. Trimming pared 2 bases from V and 2 bases from J, leaving 9 bases between. The CDR3 here is CASSYGTENTEAFF. The CDR3 nucleotides are TGTGCCAGCAGTTACGGGACTGAAAACACTGAAGCTTTCTTT.

This clone appeared a few times. V is TRBV10-3 and J is TRBJ1-5, with 8 nucleotides matching TRBD1. Germline CDR1 and CDR2: ENHRY and SYGVKD. J lost 4 bases, V lost 2 bases, and 4 bases had no gene match. This CDR3 has 15 residues. As DNA, the CDR3 is TGTGCCATCAGTGAGGACAGGGGAGGAAATCAGCCCCAGCATTTT. Translating it yields CAISEDRGGNQPQHF.

This clone was seen only a few times. The chain carries TRBV7-2 and TRBJ1-1; D is possibly TRBD1 (6 bases). Per germline, CDR1 SGHTA and CDR2 FQGNSA. The CDR3 is 12 residues long. The ends were cut back, 5 bases at V and 4 bases at J, with 8 bases in the middle. This CDR3 reads CASSQQGTEAFF. CDR3 sequence (DNA): TGTGCCAGCAGCCAACAGGGCACTGAAGCTTTCTTT. The variable domain in full, with the rest retrieved from reference TRBV7-2 and TRBJ1-1, is GAGVSQSPSNKVTEKGKDVELRCDPISGHTALYWYRQSLGQGLEFLIYFQGNSAPDKSGLPSDRFSAERTGGSVSTLTIQRTQQEDSAVYLCASSQQGTEAFFGQGTRLTVV.

The CDR3: CASSLTGGAYGYTF. CDR3 nucleotides: TGTGCCAGCAGCTTGACAGGGGGCGCGTATGGCTACACCTTC. The rearrangement joins TRBV5-4 to TRBJ1-2; 9 bases agree with TRBD1. Germline-derived CDR1 and CDR2 are SGHNT and YYREEE (reference sequence). Germline trimming cut 1 base from V and 5 bases from J; bases unmatched to any gene: 3. This CDR3 contains 14 residues.

This chain joins TRBV19 and TRBJ1-5, with D uncertain. CDR1 is LNHDA, CDR2 SQIVND, per germline (reference sequence). This CDR3 spans 15 amino acids. The V gene lost 3 bases and the J gene lost 3 bases, with 12 bases spanning the gap. The CDR3 region is CASSIANIPNQPQHF. CDR3 coding DNA: TGTGCCAGTAGTATCGCAAACATCCCCAATCAGCCCCAGCATTTT.

In DNA form, the CDR3 reads TGTGCCAGCAGCTTAGCGGCAGGGGGGGAGACCCAGTACTTC. Amino acids: CASSLAAGGETQYF. V gene TRBV7-6 combines with J gene TRBJ2-5; perhaps TRBD1 as D (7 bases). CDR1 is SGHVS and CDR2 is FNYEAQ in the germline V gene. The V gene lost 0 bases and the J gene lost 5 bases, with 10 bases spanning the gap. CDR3 length equals 14 residues.

Turning to this clone: Other DNA sequences in the same sample also yield this CDR3. The J gene is TRBJ1-4, the V gene TRBV30; D perhaps matches TRBD1 (6 bases). The CDR3 length is 16 residues. The germline CDR1 and CDR2 sequences are GTSNPN and SVGIG (reference sequence). V gave up 3 bases and J gave up 8 bases, with 22 bases separating them. The CDR3 DNA follows: TGTGCCTGGAGCCCGCCGAACACCTTAGGGGGAGAAAAACTGTTTTTT. This encodes CAWSPPNTLGGEKLFF.

The chain has TRBV4-1 and TRBJ1-1; the D gene is possibly TRBD1 (5 bases). V was shortened by 1 base and J by 1 base, with 7 bases between the two germline ends. CDR1 MGHRA and CDR2 YSYEKL come from the germline V gene. The CDR3 runs 14 residues. The CDR3 sequence: CASSQAQGNTEAFF. In DNA, the CDR3 is TGCGCCAGCAGCCAAGCTCAGGGGAACACTGAAGCTTTCTTT.

The V gene is TRBV28, the J gene TRBJ1-1, with D possibly matching TRBD1 (5 bases). Looked up from germline, CDR1 is MDHEN and CDR2 is SYDVKM. Trimming cost V 5 bases and J 6 bases, with 10 bases left between them. The CDR3 consists of 12 residues. CDR3 protein: CASSPGFAEAFF. The CDR3 DNA is TGTGCCAGCAGTCCAGGGTTCGCTGAAGCTTTCTTT.

This rearrangement joins TRBV6-6 to TRBJ2-2; D is unclear. CDR1 and CDR2 from the germline V gene are MNHNY and SVGAGI (reference sequence). Trimming pared 6 bases from V and 1 base from J, leaving 12 bases between. This CDR3 has 15 residues. The CDR3 bases are TGTGCCAGCAGCCCGACTGGAAAGAACACCGGGGAGCTGTTTTTT. Protein product: CASSPTGKNTGELFF.